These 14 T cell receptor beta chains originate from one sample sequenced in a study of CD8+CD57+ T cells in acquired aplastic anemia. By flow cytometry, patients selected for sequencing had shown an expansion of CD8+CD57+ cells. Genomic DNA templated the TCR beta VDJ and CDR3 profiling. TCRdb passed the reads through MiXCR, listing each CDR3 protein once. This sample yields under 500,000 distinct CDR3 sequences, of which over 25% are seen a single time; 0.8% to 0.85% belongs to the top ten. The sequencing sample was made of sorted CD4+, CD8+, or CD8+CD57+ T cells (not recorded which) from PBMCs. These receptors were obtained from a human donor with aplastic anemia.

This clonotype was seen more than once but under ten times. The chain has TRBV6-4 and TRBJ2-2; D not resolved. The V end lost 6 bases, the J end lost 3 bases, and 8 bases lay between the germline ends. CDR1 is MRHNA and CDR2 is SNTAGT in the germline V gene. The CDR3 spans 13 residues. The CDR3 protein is CASSPMYTGELFF. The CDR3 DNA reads TGTGCCAGCAGCCCGATGTACACCGGGGAGCTGTTTTTT.

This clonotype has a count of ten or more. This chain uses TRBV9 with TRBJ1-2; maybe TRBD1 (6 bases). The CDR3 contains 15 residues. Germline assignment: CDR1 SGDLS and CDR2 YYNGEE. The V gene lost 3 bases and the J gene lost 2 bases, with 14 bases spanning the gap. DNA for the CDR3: TGTGCCAGCAGCGAGGGGGGTAGGCAGAACTATGGCTACACCTTC. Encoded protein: CASSEGGRQNYGYTF.

As DNA, the CDR3 is TGTGCCAGCAGCCAAGCTCGGGGCAATGAGCAGTTCTTC. Protein sequence: CASSQARGNEQFF. The chain uses TRBV4-2 and TRBJ2-1; tentative D call: TRBD2 (5 bases). The V end lost 1 base, the J end lost 6 bases, and 7 bases lay between the germline ends. Germline V gene data show CDR1 as LGHNA and CDR2 as YNFKEQ. The CDR3 runs to 13 residues.

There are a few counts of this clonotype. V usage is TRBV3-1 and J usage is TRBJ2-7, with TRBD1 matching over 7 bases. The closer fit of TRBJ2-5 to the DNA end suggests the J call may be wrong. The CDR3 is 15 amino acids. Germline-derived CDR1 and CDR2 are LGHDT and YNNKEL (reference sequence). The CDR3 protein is CASTLPTGSQETQYF. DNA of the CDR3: TGTGCCAGCACCCTCCCGACAGGGAGCCAAGAGACCCAGTACTTC.

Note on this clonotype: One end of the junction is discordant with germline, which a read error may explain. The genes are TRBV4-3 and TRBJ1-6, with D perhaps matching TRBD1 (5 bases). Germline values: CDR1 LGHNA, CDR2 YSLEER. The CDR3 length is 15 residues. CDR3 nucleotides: TGCGCCGGCAGCCAGCAGGGAAGAATCAATTCACCCCTCCACTTT. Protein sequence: CAGSQQGRINSPLHF.

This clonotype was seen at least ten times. The DNA for the CDR3 is TGTGCCAGCAGTGAGAAAACAGTGTTTAATTCACCCCTCCACTTT. Its protein product is CASSEKTVFNSPLHF. The chain links TRBV25-1 to TRBJ1-6; the D is unclear. Between the trimmed V and J ends, which lost 3 bases and 6 bases, there was a span of 12 bases. CDR3 length: 15 amino acids. Germline assignment: CDR1 MGHDK and CDR2 SYGVNS.

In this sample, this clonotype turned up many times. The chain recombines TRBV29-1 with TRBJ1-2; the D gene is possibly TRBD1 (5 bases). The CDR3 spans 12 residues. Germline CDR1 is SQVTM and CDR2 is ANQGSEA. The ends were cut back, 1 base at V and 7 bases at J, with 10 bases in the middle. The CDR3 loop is CSVEGGSFGYTF. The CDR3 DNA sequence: TGCAGCGTTGAAGGGGGGTCTTTTGGCTACACCTTC.

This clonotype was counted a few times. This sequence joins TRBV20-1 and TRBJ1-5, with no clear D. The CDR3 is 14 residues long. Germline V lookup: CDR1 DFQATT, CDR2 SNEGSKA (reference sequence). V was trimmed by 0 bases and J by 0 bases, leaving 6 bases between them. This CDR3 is CSARDENSNQPQHF. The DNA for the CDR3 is TGCAGTGCTAGAGATGAAAATAGCAATCAGCCCCAGCATTTT.

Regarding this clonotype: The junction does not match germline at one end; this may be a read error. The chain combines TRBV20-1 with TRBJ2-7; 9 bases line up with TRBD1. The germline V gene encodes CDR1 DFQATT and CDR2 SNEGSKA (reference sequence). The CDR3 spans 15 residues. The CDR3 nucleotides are TGCAGTGCTAGAGATCGAGGGGACAGGGTCAACGAGCAGCACTTC. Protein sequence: CSARDRGDRVNEQHF.

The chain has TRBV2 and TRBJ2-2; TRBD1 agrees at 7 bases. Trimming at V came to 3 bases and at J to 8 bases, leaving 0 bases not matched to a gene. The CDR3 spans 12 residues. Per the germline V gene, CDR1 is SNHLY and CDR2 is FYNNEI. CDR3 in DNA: TGTGCCAGCAGTGAGGGACAGGGGGAGCTGTTTTTT. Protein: CASSEGQGELFF.

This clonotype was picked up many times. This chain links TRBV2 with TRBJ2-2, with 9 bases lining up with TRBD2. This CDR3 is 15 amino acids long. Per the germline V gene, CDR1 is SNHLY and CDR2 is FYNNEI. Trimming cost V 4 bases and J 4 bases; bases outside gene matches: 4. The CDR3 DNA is TGTGCCAGCAGTGCTGCGGGAGGGGTCACCGGGGAGCTGTTTTTT. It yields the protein CASSAAGGVTGELFF.

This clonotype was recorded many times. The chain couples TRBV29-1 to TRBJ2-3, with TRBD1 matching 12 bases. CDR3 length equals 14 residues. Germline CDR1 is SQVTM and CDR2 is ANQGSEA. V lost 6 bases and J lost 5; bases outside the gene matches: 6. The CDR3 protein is CSVGDRGPGDTQYF. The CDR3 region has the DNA TGCAGCGTGGGGGACAGGGGGCCCGGAGATACGCAGTATTTT.

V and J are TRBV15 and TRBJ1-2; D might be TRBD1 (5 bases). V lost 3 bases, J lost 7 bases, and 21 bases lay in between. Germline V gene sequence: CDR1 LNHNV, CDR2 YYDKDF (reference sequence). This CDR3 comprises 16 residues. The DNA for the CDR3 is TGTGCCACCAGCAGTTTAGGTCGCAGGGCCGGGTTTGGCTACACCTTC. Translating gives CATSSLGRRAGFGYTF.

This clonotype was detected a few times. The CDR3: CASSYTMAFNYGYTF. The CDR3 nucleotides are TGTGCCAGCAGTTATACGATGGCCTTTAACTATGGCTACACCTTC. V and J are TRBV12-3 or TRBV12-4 and TRBJ1-2; D remains unclear. With 4 bases removed from V and 1 base from J, the gap between germline ends came to 13 bases. The CDR3 is made up of 15 amino acids.